Many counts were recorded for the clone carrying this T cell receptor beta chain. The antigen is unknown. TCRdb called the 5' RACE reads again in MiXCR, with one record for every CDR3 protein. The sample carries 150,000 or so distinct CDR3 sequences, under 4.5% recorded once. The data derive from a study of identical twins. General study results and limits: Conclusions leaned on cross-sectional statistical analysis and did not track the same donors over time.

The ends lost 4 bases at V and 3 bases at J; junction bases unmatched: 2. Germline CDR1 is LGHNA and CDR2 is YSLEER. The CDR3 has 15 residues. The V gene is TRBV4-3, the J gene TRBJ2-1; TRBD1 agrees at 11 bases. This clonotype originated in a young man in good health. The material sequenced was memory T cells sorted from blood. The CDR3 bases are TGCGCCAGCAGCCCCGGGACAGGGGGCTACAATGAGCAGTTCTTC. Translated: CASSPGTGGYNEQFF.